This TCR beta chain was sequenced during a study of cytomegalovirus exposure and HLA in healthy donors. Study findings and constraints: The majority of CMV-associated TCR beta chains were reported as apparently HLA-restricted in a later analysis.

PCR involved 60 Vbeta and 13 Jbeta primers. The data were produced by immunoSEQ multiplex PCR, yet TCRdb's version contains in-frame clones alone and is incomplete. The sample carries roughly 300,000 clones, roughly 89% recorded once. Germline CDR1 SGHNT, CDR2 YYREEE (reference sequence). V gave up 6 bases and J gave up 5 bases, with 9 bases separating them. The CDR3 runs 13 residues. Concerning this clone itself: Antigen unknown.

This chain joins TRBV5-4 and TRBJ1-6; no definite D call. Material for sequencing was PBMCs. This TCR was sampled from a man aged 35 to 55 in good health and CMV-seropositive. In DNA form, the CDR3 reads TGTGCCAGCAAGATCGGGGATAATTCACCCCTCCACTTT. Its translation: CASKIGDNSPLHF.